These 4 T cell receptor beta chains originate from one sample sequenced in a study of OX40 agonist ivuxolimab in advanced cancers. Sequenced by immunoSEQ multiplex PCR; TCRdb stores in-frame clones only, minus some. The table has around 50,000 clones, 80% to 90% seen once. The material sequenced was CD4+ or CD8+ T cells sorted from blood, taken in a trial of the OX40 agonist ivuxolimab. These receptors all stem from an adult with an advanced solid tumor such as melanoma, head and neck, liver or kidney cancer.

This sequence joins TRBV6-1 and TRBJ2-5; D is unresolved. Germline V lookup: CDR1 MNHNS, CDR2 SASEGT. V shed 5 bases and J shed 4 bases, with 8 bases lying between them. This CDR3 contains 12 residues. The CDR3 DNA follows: TGTGCCAGCAGTAACTTTTTAGAGACCCAGTACTTC. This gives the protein CASSNFLETQYF.

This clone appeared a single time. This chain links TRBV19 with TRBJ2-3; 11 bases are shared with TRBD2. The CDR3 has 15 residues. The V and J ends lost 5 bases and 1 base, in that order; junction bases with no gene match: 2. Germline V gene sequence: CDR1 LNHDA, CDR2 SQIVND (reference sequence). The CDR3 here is CASSAGLAGTDTQYF. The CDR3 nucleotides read TGTGCCAGTAGTGCGGGACTAGCGGGCACAGATACGCAGTATTTT.

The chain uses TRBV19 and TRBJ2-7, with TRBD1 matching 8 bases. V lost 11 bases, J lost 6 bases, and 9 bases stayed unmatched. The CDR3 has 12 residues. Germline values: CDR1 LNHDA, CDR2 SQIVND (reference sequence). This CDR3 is CAFGQGMFEQYF. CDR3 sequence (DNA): TGTGCCTTTGGACAGGGAATGTTCGAGCAGTACTTC.

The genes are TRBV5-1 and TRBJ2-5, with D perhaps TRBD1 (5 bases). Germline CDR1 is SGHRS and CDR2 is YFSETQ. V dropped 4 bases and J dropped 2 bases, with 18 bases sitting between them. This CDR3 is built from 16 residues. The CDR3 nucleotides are TGCGCCAGCAGCCGCCCGGTCGGGCAGGGACAAGAGACCCAGTACTTC. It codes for CASSRPVGQGQETQYF.